This is a list of T cell receptor beta chains from one sample in a study of T cell repertoires in cytomegalovirus infection. Their cognate antigens are unknown. One entry per CDR3 protein, called by TCRdb with MiXCR from the reads. The data contain some 800,000 distinct CDR3 sequences, 25% to 35% of them singletons. The material was cultured CD8+ T cells from PBMCs, obtained from culture after CMV antigen stimulation. The receptors shown here come from a human donor in good health (CMV status not recorded). Some clones in this sample may be carry-over from other donors' samples. Both conserved end residues are part of each CDR3. The D gene is left open where the match is weak. Clone size, where shown, is once, few, many, or a class for clones that have expanded.

CASSPTRGGGYSNQPQHF,TGTGCCAGCAGCCCCACAAGGGGAGGGGGTTATAGCAATCAGCCCCAGCATTTT,TRBJ1-5,TRBV7-2,18,NA,NA
CASSLSSRQDTETF,TGTGCCAGCAGTTTATCATCGAGGCAGGATACGGAGACCTTC,TRBJ1-2,TRBV27,14,NA,NA
CASSLSSGGLTDTQYF,TGTGCCAGCAGTTTATCTAGCGGGGGGCTCACAGATACGCAGTATTTT,TRBJ2-3,TRBV7-9,16,TRBD2,NA
CASSSSDRSNDEQFF,TGTGCCAGCAGTTCCTCTGACAGGTCCAACGATGAGCAGTTCTTC,TRBJ2-1,TRBV28,15,NA,NA
CATQQAGENEQFF,TGTGCCACCCAACAAGCGGGGGAGAATGAGCAGTTCTTC,TRBJ2-1,TRBV12-3/TRBV12-4,13,TRBD2,NA
CASSYEGQGAADTQYF,TGTGCCAGCAGTTACGAAGGACAGGGGGCCGCCGATACGCAGTATTTT,TRBJ2-3,TRBV6-5,16,TRBD1,many
CASSLGLAAGYNEQFF,TGTGCCAGCAGCTTAGGACTAGCGGCGGGCTACAATGAGCAGTTCTTC,TRBJ2-1,TRBV7-6,16,TRBD2,NA
CATTSGFKWETQYF,TGTGCCACCACCTCCGGGTTTAAATGGGAGACCCAGTACTTC,TRBJ2-5,TRBV6-2/TRBV6-3,14,NA,NA
CASSLGQRGAEAFF,TGTGCCAGCAGTTTAGGGCAGCGGGGGGCTGAAGCTTTCTTT,TRBJ1-1,TRBV27,14,NA,once
CASSLAPSDSAEETQYF,TGTGCCAGCAGCTTAGCCCCCTCCGACAGTGCTGAAGAGACCCAGTACTTC,TRBJ2-5,TRBV7-8,17,NA,NA
CASSDTGSGTGELFF,TGTGCCAGCAGCGACACAGGGAGTGGCACCGGGGAGCTGTTTTTT,TRBJ2-2,TRBV7-9,15,NA,many
CASSQDRAENYGYTF,TGCGCCAGCAGCCAAGATAGGGCAGAGAACTATGGCTACACCTTC,TRBJ1-2,TRBV4-1,15,NA,few
CASSPLSAAPSGANVLTF,TGTGCCAGCAGCCCGCTGTCCGCTGCCCCCTCTGGGGCCAACGTCCTGACTTTC,TRBJ2-6,TRBV7-9,18,NA,few
CASSTGGLAQETQYF,TGTGCCAGCAGCACAGGGGGACTAGCCCAAGAGACCCAGTACTTC,TRBJ2-5,TRBV7-3,15,NA,NA
CAISESGTNEAFF,TGTGCCATCAGTGAGTCGGGCACTAATGAAGCTTTCTTT,TRBJ1-1,TRBV10-3,13,NA,few
CSAPRDRNIQYF,TGCAGTGCTCCCCGGGACAGGAACATTCAGTACTTC,TRBJ2-4,TRBV20-1,12,TRBD1,many
CASSVTTGGLWQETQYF,TGTGCCAGCAGCGTCACTACAGGGGGCTTATGGCAAGAGACCCAGTACTTC,TRBJ2-5,TRBV11-2,17,TRBD1,few
CATSGGFYSPLHF,TGTGCCACTAGCGGGGGTTTTTATTCACCCCTCCACTTT,TRBJ1-6,TRBV19,13,NA,few
CASSFGNSGDEQFF,TGTGCCAGCAGCTTTGGAAACTCGGGCGATGAGCAGTTCTTC,TRBJ2-1,TRBV7-2,14,NA,many
CASSPRTGVQSPLHF,TGTGCCAGCAGTCCGCGGACAGGGGTCCAGTCACCCCTCCACTTT,TRBJ1-6,TRBV28,15,TRBD1,NA
CASTDGTESYNEQFF,TGTGCCAGCACCGATGGGACAGAGTCCTACAATGAGCAGTTCTTC,TRBJ2-1,TRBV6-2/TRBV6-3,15,TRBD1,NA
CASSPPRDTRRDTQYF,TGTGCCAGCAGCCCCCCTCGGGATACCCGGAGGGATACGCAGTATTTT,TRBJ2-3,TRBV7-9,16,NA,NA
CSATDSSNQPQHF,TGCAGTGCCACAGACAGTAGCAATCAGCCCCAGCATTTT,TRBJ1-5,TRBV20-1,13,NA,few
CASGGGNTIYF,TGTGCCAGCGGCGGAGGAAACACCATATATTTT,TRBJ1-3,TRBV27,11,NA,NA
CASSPSIWGETQYF,TGTGCCAGCAGCCCTAGCATTTGGGGGGAGACCCAGTACTTC,TRBJ2-5,TRBV7-9,14,NA,NA
CASSLVGGGGKAEAFF,TGTGCCAGCAGCTTGGTAGGAGGAGGGGGGAAGGCTGAAGCTTTCTTT,TRBJ1-1,TRBV13,16,NA,many
CASSLSRGNTIYF,TGTGCCAGCAGCTTGTCCAGAGGAAACACCATATATTTT,TRBJ1-3,TRBV7-2,13,NA,many